This record looks at one T cell receptor (beta chain) sequence and its context. Its antigen is undetermined. The germline V and J ends were trimmed by 4 bases and 4 bases, with 16 bases remaining between them. This CDR3 comprises 14 residues. In germline, CDR1 is GTSNPN, CDR2 SVGIG (reference sequence). The source of the sample is a study of cytomegalovirus exposure and HLA in healthy donors. Study details: According to later analysis, the same platform produced the 100 to 150 validation and under 750 first-cohort repertoires.

Broader study findings: Cytomegalovirus status was reportedly diagnosed by the classifier with high specificity and sensitivity.

Here immunoSEQ multiplex PCR was the method, and the copy in TCRdb shows in-frame clones only, minus some. Of roughly 300,000 clones detected, around 90% appear once; the ten largest clones hold roughly 1.2%. This TCR was recovered from a woman younger than 45 in good health and CMV-seropositive. V gene TRBV30 combines with J gene TRBJ1-2, with D perhaps matching TRBD1 (6 bases). Sequencing input: PBMCs. The CDR3 sequence is CAWTPQGSAYGYTF. CDR3 sequence (DNA): TGTGCCTGGACTCCACAGGGAAGCGCCTATGGCTACACCTTC.